This note documents a single TCR beta chain sequence. What it binds is not known. Profiled with immunoSEQ multiplex PCR; TCRdb holds only in-frame clones, not every one. The data show about 19,000 clones, about 76% seen once. The data derive from a study of PD-1 blockade in classical Hodgkin lymphoma. Study results and caveats: Undefined causes, possibly disease activity or prior therapy, underlie the repertoire differences. Prior to therapy, complete responders displayed diversity much like that of newly diagnosed patients. The CD4+ diversity rise by C4D1 was clearest in complete responders.

Germline assignment: CDR1 WSHSY and CDR2 SAAADI. With V trimmed by 7 bases and J by 0 bases, 4 bases remained unmatched. The CDR3 covers 15 residues. Relapse was seen in all patients after autologous stem cell transplantation, and brentuximab vedotin exposure was variable. The rearrangement uses TRBV10-2 and TRBJ2-2; 8 bases fit TRBD2. The specimen comprised peripheral blood mononuclear cells (PBMCs), sampled before the second cycle of nivolumab. The clonotype was recovered from a human donor with classical Hodgkin lymphoma. CDR3 in amino acids: CASILAGTNTGELFF. The CDR3 DNA reads TGCGCCAGCATCTTAGCGGGAACGAACACCGGGGAGCTGTTTTTT.